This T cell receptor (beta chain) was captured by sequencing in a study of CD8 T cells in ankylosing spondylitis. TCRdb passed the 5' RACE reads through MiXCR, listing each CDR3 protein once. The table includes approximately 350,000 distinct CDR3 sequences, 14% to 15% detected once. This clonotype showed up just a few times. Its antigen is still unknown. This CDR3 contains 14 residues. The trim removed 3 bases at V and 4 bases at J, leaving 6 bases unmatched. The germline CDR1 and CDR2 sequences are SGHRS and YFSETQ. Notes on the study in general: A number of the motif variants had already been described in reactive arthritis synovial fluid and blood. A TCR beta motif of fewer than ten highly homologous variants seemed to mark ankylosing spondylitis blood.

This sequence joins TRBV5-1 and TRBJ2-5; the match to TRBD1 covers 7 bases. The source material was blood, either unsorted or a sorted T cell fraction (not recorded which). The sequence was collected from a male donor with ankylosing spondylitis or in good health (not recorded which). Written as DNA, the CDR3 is TGCGCCAGCAGCTCCCAGGGGGTTCGAGAGACCCAGTACTTC. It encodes CASSSQGVRETQYF.